A selection of T cell receptor beta chains follows, all from one sample in a study of blood T cell repertoires in COVID-19. Clones were sequenced by immunoSEQ multiplex PCR, and TCRdb holds only the in-frame ones, with some missing. Of hundreds of thousands of clones listed, 88% are singletons. Sequenced sample: peripheral blood. Source of these receptors: a woman in her seventies with COVID-19, enrolled during active disease. The CDR3 runs from the conserved cysteine through the conserved F or W. A D gene is named only where the DNA matches it firmly. Rows give clone size only sometimes, using once, few, many, or a class for an expanded clone.

TRBV6-5	TRBJ1-2	few	TRBD1	CASGSPGQTNYGYTF	TGTGCCAGCGGCTCCCCGGGACAGACTAACTATGGCTACACCTTC
TRBV6-5	TRBJ1-2	NA	TRBD1	CASIPARGYGYTF	TGTGCCAGCATTCCCGCCAGGGGGTATGGCTACACCTTC
TRBV24-1	TRBJ2-7	NA	TRBD1	CATSDGTGAYEQYF	TGTGCCACCAGTGATGGGACAGGTGCGTACGAGCAGTACTTC
TRBV15	TRBJ2-3	NA	TRBD2	CATSTAGGFTDTQYF	TGTGCCACCAGCACGGCGGGGGGCTTCACAGATACGCAGTATTTT
TRBV5-1	TRBJ2-7	NA	TRBD1	CASSSGTGEGEQYF	TGCGCCAGCAGTTCCGGGACAGGGGAAGGCGAGCAGTACTTC
TRBV5-1	TRBJ1-3	NA	NA	CASSIDRSGNTIYF	TGCGCCAGCAGCATAGACAGGTCTGGAAACACCATATATTTT
TRBV28	TRBJ1-1	NA	TRBD1	CASTGQGGTEAFF	TGTGCCAGTACGGGACAGGGGGGCACTGAAGCTTTCTTT
TRBV30	TRBJ1-5	NA	NA	CAWSGGIHQPQHF	TGTGCCTGGAGTGGGGGCATACATCAGCCCCAGCATTTT
TRBV5-1	TRBJ1-1	NA	NA	CASSGGWKNTEAFF	TGCGCCAGCAGCGGAGGGTGGAAGAACACTGAAGCTTTCTTT
TRBV19	TRBJ1-2	NA	NA	CASSARDWGGYTF	TGTGCCAGTAGTGCCCGGGATTGGGGTGGCTACACCTTC
TRBV30	TRBJ1-6	few	NA	CAWKNIVNSPLHF	TGTGCCTGGAAAAACATTGTGAATTCACCCCTCCACTTT
TRBV9	TRBJ2-3	NA	NA	CASGGAGTDTQYF	TGTGCCAGCGGGGGGGCGGGCACAGATACGCAGTATTTT
TRBV11-2	TRBJ2-7	NA	NA	CASSPSNNHEQYF	TGTGCCAGCAGCCCCTCGAACAACCACGAGCAGTACTTC
TRBV30	TRBJ1-6	NA	NA	CAWSVTRTGGNSPLHF	TGTGCCTGGAGTGTAACCCGGACCGGAGGCAATTCACCCCTCCACTTT
TRBV5-6	TRBJ1-5	NA	NA	CASSLGRQAFRGPQHF	TGTGCCAGCAGCTTGGGGAGACAGGCGTTTAGGGGGCCCCAGCATTTT
TRBV24-1	TRBJ2-1	NA	TRBD1	CATSDPTGQANNEQFF	TGTGCCACCAGTGACCCGACAGGGCAAGCCAACAATGAGCAGTTCTTC
TRBV6-6	TRBJ1-6	once	TRBD1	CASSYTAGQGNSPLHF	TGTGCCAGCAGTTATACGGCGGGACAGGGAAATTCACCCCTCCACTTT
TRBV2	TRBJ1-4	NA	NA	CASRLANEKLFF	TGTGCCAGCAGGTTAGCTAATGAAAAACTGTTTTTT
TRBV30	TRBJ2-1	NA	TRBD2	CAWSGSGGNEQFF	TGTGCCTGGAGCGGTAGCGGGGGGAATGAGCAGTTCTTC
TRBV5-1	TRBJ2-7	NA	TRBD2	CASSLSGGPTYEQYF	TGCGCCAGCAGCTTAAGCGGGGGGCCGACCTACGAGCAGTACTTC
TRBV19	TRBJ1-3	few	NA	CASTRGTGNTIYF	TGTGCCAGTACCCGAGGGACTGGAAACACCATATATTTT
TRBV28	TRBJ1-2	NA	NA	CASSSKRGYGYTF	TGTGCCAGCAGTTCCAAGCGGGGTTACGGCTACACCTTC
TRBV11-1	TRBJ2-3	NA	TRBD1	CASSSGTGGWTDTQYF	TGTGCCAGCAGCTCCGGGACAGGGGGGTGGACAGATACGCAGTATTTT
TRBV5-1	TRBJ2-3	many	NA	CASSLEGDGTDTQYF	TGCGCCAGCAGCTTGGAGGGGGACGGGACAGATACGCAGTATTTT
TRBV15	TRBJ1-1	NA	TRBD1	CATSRDRTGGTEAFF	TGTGCCACCAGCAGAGATAGAACAGGGGGCACTGAAGCTTTCTTT
TRBV2	TRBJ1-5	NA	NA	CASAMTDPNQPQHF	TGTGCCAGCGCAATGACAGATCCCAATCAGCCCCAGCATTTT
TRBV30	TRBJ1-6	NA	NA	CAWSVQNNSPLHF	TGTGCCTGGAGTGTACAGAATAATTCACCCCTCCACTTT
TRBV24-1	TRBJ1-5	NA	NA	CATSDLLSNQPQHF	TGTGCCACCAGTGATTTGCTCAGCAATCAGCCCCAGCATTTT
TRBV28	TRBJ1-3	NA	TRBD1	CASLDRVRNTIYF	TGTGCCAGTCTGGACAGGGTTAGAAACACCATATATTTT
TRBV7-2	TRBJ1-2	NA	TRBD1	CASSSGQGRGYGYTF	TGTGCCAGCAGCTCGGGACAGGGACGGGGCTATGGCTACACCTTC
TRBV5-1	TRBJ2-1	NA	NA	CASSLGAGELNEQFF	TGCGCCAGCAGCTTGGGGGCCGGGGAATTGAATGAGCAGTTCTTC
TRBV9	TRBJ1-3	NA	NA	CASSVDPHRDNSGNTIYF	TGTGCCAGCAGCGTAGACCCCCACCGGGACAACTCTGGAAACACCATATATTTT
TRBV5-1	TRBJ1-2	NA	NA	CASSFVTLTGIDGYTF	TGCGCCAGCAGTTTTGTAACGTTAACAGGGATTGATGGCTACACCTTC
TRBV28	TRBJ1-2	NA	TRBD1	CASREERDSNYGYTF	TGTGCCAGCAGAGAGGAGAGGGACAGCAACTATGGCTACACCTTC
TRBV6-2/TRBV6-3	TRBJ1-2	NA	NA	CASSYDLTDGYTF	TGTGCCAGCAGTTACGATCTGACAGACGGCTACACCTTC
TRBV5-4	TRBJ1-2	NA	NA	CASSLDGAYGYTF	TGTGCCAGCAGCTTGGATGGGGCATACGGCTACACCTTC
TRBV4-1	TRBJ1-2	NA	NA	CASSQTTTVRYGYTF	TGCGCCAGCAGCCAAACCACTACCGTTCGGTATGGCTACACCTTC
TRBV12-3/TRBV12-4	TRBJ2-7	NA	NA	CASSLGTNYEQYF	TGTGCCAGCAGTTTAGGGACTAATTACGAGCAGTACTTC
TRBV7-2	TRBJ1-1	NA	TRBD1	CASSLDRDRDAFF	TGTGCCAGCAGCTTAGACCGGGACAGGGACGCTTTCTTT
TRBV5-1	TRBJ1-1	NA	TRBD1	CASSFPRQGVYTEAFF	TGCGCCAGCAGCTTCCCGCGACAGGGGGTTTACACTGAAGCTTTCTTT
TRBV24-1	TRBJ2-3	NA	NA	CATSGGGIGTDTQYF	TGTGCCACCAGTGGAGGAGGGATTGGGACAGATACGCAGTATTTT
TRBV11-1	TRBJ1-1	NA	NA	CASSLERAGATEAFF	TGTGCCAGCAGCTTAGAAAGGGCGGGGGCCACTGAAGCTTTCTTT
TRBV7-2	TRBJ2-3	NA	NA	CASSFGGVDTQYF	TGTGCCAGCAGCTTCGGCGGTGTAGATACGCAGTATTTT
TRBV13	TRBJ2-7	NA	TRBD2	CASSWLAGAAYEQYF	TGTGCCAGCAGCTGGCTAGCGGGGGCCGCCTACGAGCAGTACTTC
TRBV24-1	TRBJ2-3	NA	NA	CATSDPKTDTDTQYF	TGTGCCACCAGTGATCCGAAGACAGATACAGATACGCAGTATTTT
TRBV29-1	TRBJ1-2	NA	TRBD1	CSSEPFTGDYGYTF	TGCAGCTCCGAGCCATTCACAGGGGACTATGGCTACACCTTC
TRBV11-1	TRBJ2-7	NA	NA	CASSPVVGREQYF	TGTGCCAGCAGCCCCGTCGTGGGGAGGGAGCAGTACTTC
TRBV6-6	TRBJ2-7	NA	TRBD1	CASSFRDREDEQYF	TGTGCCAGCAGTTTCCGGGACAGGGAAGACGAGCAGTACTTC
TRBV28	TRBJ2-7	NA	TRBD2	CASSSPGGPEYF	TGTGCCAGCAGTTCGCCGGGAGGCCCGGAGTACTTC
TRBV7-9	TRBJ1-1	once	NA	CASSFFGEAFF	TGTGCCAGCAGCTTTTTCGGTGAAGCTTTCTTT
TRBV30	TRBJ2-7	NA	NA	CAWSSQYEQYF	TGTGCCTGGAGTTCACAATACGAGCAGTACTTC
TRBV28	TRBJ2-3	NA	TRBD1	CASSGGTGSFTDTQYF	TGTGCCAGCAGCGGAGGGACAGGGTCTTTCACAGATACGCAGTATTTT
TRBV2	TRBJ1-1	NA	NA	CASDIGNTEAFF	TGTGCCAGCGACATTGGGAACACTGAAGCTTTCTTT
TRBV24-1	TRBJ2-3	NA	NA	CATMDRRSTDTQYF	TGTGCCACCATGGACAGAAGGAGCACAGATACGCAGTATTTT
TRBV2	TRBJ1-6	NA	NA	CASSSGLLHF	TGTGCCAGCAGTTCGGGTCTCCTCCACTTT
TRBV24-1	TRBJ2-3	NA	NA	CATSDGQGYNTQYF	TGTGCCACCAGTGATGGTCAGGGGTATAATACGCAGTATTTT
TRBV10-1	TRBJ1-1	NA	NA	CASSRKGERAFF	TGCGCCAGCAGTCGTAAAGGGGAAAGAGCTTTCTTT
TRBV7-3	TRBJ2-7	NA	NA	CASSLYDGVTYEQYF	TGTGCCAGCAGCTTATATGACGGGGTGACGTACGAGCAGTACTTC
TRBV11-2	TRBJ1-2	NA	NA	CASSLQGQGYTF	TGTGCCAGCAGCTTACAGGGTCAAGGCTACACCTTC